This T cell receptor beta chain was profiled in a study of radiation and T cells in renal cell carcinoma (dated by TCRdb to about 2020). With respect to the entire study: Samples came from a clinical trial, in which primary renal cell carcinomas received 15 Gy stereotactic body radiation therapy followed by nephrectomy 4 weeks later. In total, 53 samples, comprising 25 or so tumors and approximately 27 peripheral blood samples, were subjected to TCR beta sequencing. In the approximately 57 samples combined, several million unique CDR3 nucleotide sequences were found, encoding about 3 million unique CDR3 amino acid sequences.

The investigation overall reported the following: Because the trial had a single-armed design, the trial could not examine how radiation dose or scheduling affected the TCR repertoire. Dynamics of the blood repertoire were not tracked past 4 weeks after treatment. Because no pretreatment tumor biopsies were available, whether clonotypes were present in the tumor at baseline could not be determined. In blood, the top tumor clonotypes increased between baseline and 2 weeks post-radiation and then shrank by 4 weeks, which suggests that tumor-resident clones expanded only transiently.

As for this clone: Its binding antigen is unknown. No much larger clonotype is one base removed from it; base qualities were not supplied.

Trimming at the junction amounts to 6 bases on V and 10 bases on J, and the germline ends lie 16 bases apart. CDR1 MNHEY and CDR2 SMNVEV are derived from the germline V gene (reference sequence). The CDR3 runs 14 residues from the cysteine to the phenylalanine. The entry retains the CDR3 DNA only, 42 bases that are in frame from base 1. The time point label, read with the paper, signifies: blood 2 weeks post-SBRT. The treatment or condition label, read with the paper, signifies: 15 Gy SBRT to primary tumor, nephrectomy 4 weeks later. To follow tumor-enriched clonotypes, peripheral blood was collected serially from radiation-treated patients at baseline and again at 2 weeks and 4 weeks after SBRT. Every patient had renal cell carcinoma of clear cell pathology. Genomic DNA for TCR sequencing was prepared using the QIAamp DNA Blood Mini Kit (Qiagen). The analyses included just those samples that passed every quality control check.

TCR beta libraries were generated from genomic DNA with the immunoSEQ kit, following the manufacturer's recommendations. For library preparation, a first multiplex PCR was performed with proprietary primers, followed by a second PCR in which unique barcodes were added, and bead cleanups were performed after each round. A kit-provided positive control reaction and a negative control reaction were included in every sample batch. The final libraries underwent checking on an Agilent 4200 TapeStation D1000 ScreenTape, volumetric pooling, and quantification by qPCR. An Illumina NextSeq500 fitted with a MidOutput 150-cycle cartridge performed the sequencing, running 156 Read1 cycles and 15 Index1 cycles with the kit's custom primers. The pooled library was loaded at approximately 1 pM with an approximately 20% PhiX control spike-in. Regarding the original processing steps: Vendor-processed data were analyzed in R, and a clonotype was defined as all T cells sharing the same CDR3 nucleotide sequence. For clone abundance analyses, frequencies were normalized to the 10,000 most abundant clones per sample. Public T cell clones, averaging fewer than five per sample, were removed before analysis. Tumor-enriched and baseline blood-enriched clonotypes were defined by at least a 32-fold difference in abundance between compartments. Clonotypes expanded or contracted between blood time points were identified with a beta-binomial differential abundance model. The Baroni-Urbani and Buser coefficient was used to measure tumor-blood repertoire similarity, and groups were compared with two-tailed Wilcoxon tests in R. Sourced from immuneACCESS, this table was stored by TCRdb with only in-frame sequences that have V and J called. A share of the clones is absent; for the studies checked, an unresolved V gene accounts for under half, and the remainder has no known explanation. The V and J calls and the clone size are those of that table, but D and trimming were determined from the DNA. A total of roughly 130,000 clones appear in this sample, 88% of them only once. 5% to 6% of the sample is held by the ten biggest clonotypes.

Rearrangement joined TRBV27 to TRBJ1-6, with the D gene too uncertain to name. This sequence originates from a woman in her 70s with renal cell carcinoma. Sequences were derived from blood, sampled from a patient whose treatment included radiotherapy and nephrectomy. The DNA sequence reads TGTGCCAGCAGAAGGGAGGGATCGAGCTCACCCCTCCACTTT. Its protein is CASRREGSSSPLHF.